A single sample gave rise to the 13 T cell receptor beta chains below, sequenced in a study of shared clonotypes between healthy human individuals. The assay was immunoSEQ multiplex PCR, and TCRdb's table has in-frame clones only and misses some. The sample lists millions of clones; roughly 94% were seen once. CD45RO-negative cells were positively selected for CCR7, leaving out terminally differentiated effector memory CD45RA+ cells. Sequencing used naive CD8+ T cells sorted from blood. The receptors here all came from a man between 18 and 29 years old in good health.

This chain joins TRBV30 and TRBJ1-1, with D possibly being TRBD1 (5 bases). V was trimmed by 8 bases and J by 4 bases, leaving 14 bases between them. The CDR3 runs to 12 residues. In germline, CDR1 is GTSNPN, CDR2 SVGIG (reference sequence). The CDR3 loop reads CALAPGTTEAFF. In DNA form, the CDR3 reads TGTGCCCTTGCCCCAGGGACCACTGAAGCTTTCTTT.

The genes are TRBV6-5 and TRBJ2-7, with 8 bases that match TRBD2. The germline gives CDR1 MNHEY, CDR2 SVGAGI. The trim removed 7 bases at V and 2 bases at J, leaving 7 bases unmatched. There are 14 residues in the CDR3. CDR3 protein: CASTAGGAAYEQYF. The CDR3 DNA reads as TGTGCCAGCACCGCGGGGGGAGCGGCCTACGAGCAGTACTTC.

The CDR3 sequence: CASSYVAGGTDTQYF. The CDR3 DNA sequence: TGTGCCAGCAGTTACGTGGCGGGGGGCACAGATACGCAGTATTTT. The J gene is TRBJ2-3, the V gene TRBV6-5, with TRBD2 identical over 7 bases. CDR1 and CDR2 from the germline V gene are MNHEY and SVGAGI. The CDR3 sequence is 15 residues long. The ends lost 2 bases at V and 1 base at J; junction bases unmatched: 3.

J is TRBJ2-7 and V is TRBV30; no clear D gene. From germline, CDR1 is GTSNPN and CDR2 SVGIG (reference sequence). The CDR3 has 12 amino acids. Trimming removed 6 bases from V and 0 bases from J, with 9 bases in between. The CDR3 spells CACDGDSYEQYF. The CDR3, as DNA: TGTGCCTGCGATGGGGACTCCTACGAGCAGTACTTC.

This chain uses TRBV14 with TRBJ1-1; D remains ambiguous. Trimming shortened V by 4 bases and J by 1 base, and 13 bases separated the two germline ends. The CDR3 is 15 residues long. Germline CDR1 SGHDN, CDR2 FVKESK. The chain's CDR3 is CASSRVGGGNTEAFF. The CDR3 region has the DNA TGTGCCAGCAGCCGGGTCGGCGGCGGGAACACTGAAGCTTTCTTT. Looking up the rest from reference TRBV14 and TRBJ1-1 gives the full variable domain: EAGVTQFPSHSVIEKGQTVTLRCDPISGHDNLYWYRRVMGKEIKFLLHFVKESKQDESGMPNNRFLAERTGGTYSTLKVQPAELEDSGVYFCASSRVGGGNTEAFFGQGTRLTVV.

J is TRBJ1-3 and V is TRBV5-4; no firm D call. CDR1 and CDR2 (germline): SGHNT, YYREEE (reference sequence). CDR3 length: 15 amino acids. V was shortened by 0 bases and J by 0 bases, with 7 bases between the two germline ends. CDR3 sequence (DNA): TGTGCCAGCAGCTTGGCGGGAGGCTCTGGAAACACCATATATTTT. Its protein product is CASSLAGGSGNTIYF.

This clone was observed a single time. The chain carries TRBV28 and TRBJ1-1, with TRBD1 identical over 10 bases. V was pared by 7 bases and J by 4 bases, with 6 bases of the junction left unmatched. Germline V gene data show CDR1 as MDHEN and CDR2 as SYDVKM. The CDR3 loop spans 14 amino acids. The CDR3 DNA reads TGTGCCAGCAACGACAGGGGGCCTGGCACTGAAGCTTTCTTT. Protein product: CASNDRGPGTEAFF.

This chain joins TRBV11-1 and TRBJ2-1, with D perhaps TRBD2 (6 bases). Germline assignment: CDR1 SGHAT and CDR2 FQDESV (reference sequence). The CDR3 loop spans 15 amino acids. Trimming cost V 3 bases and J 0 bases, with 9 bases left between them. CDR3 sequence: CASSFMRGSYNEQFF. The CDR3 nucleotides are TGTGCCAGCAGCTTTATGCGGGGCTCCTACAATGAGCAGTTCTTC.

The chain couples TRBV7-8 to TRBJ2-5; D possibly corresponds to TRBD1 (6 bases). CDR1 is SGHVS, CDR2 FQNEAQ, per germline. The CDR3 is made up of 14 amino acids. Deletions cut 1 base from V and 5 bases from J, with 11 bases between. Here the CDR3 reads CASSLVSRGETQYF. CDR3 DNA: TGTGCCAGCAGCTTAGTATCGAGGGGGGAGACCCAGTACTTC.

V is TRBV27 and J is TRBJ2-5; TRBD2 might be the D (6 bases). This CDR3 contains 13 residues. In germline, CDR1 is MNHEY, CDR2 SMNVEV (reference sequence). Trimming left V 5 bases short and J 4 bases short, with 11 bases between. CDR3 coding DNA: TGTGCCAGCAGTCTTTTGGAGGGAGAGACCCAGTACTTC. Translating gives CASSLLEGETQYF.

Notes on this clone: Other DNA sequences in the same sample also yield this CDR3. The V call is TRBV28, the J call TRBJ2-1; D gene ambiguous. V shed 3 bases and J shed 7 bases, with 10 bases lying between them. CDR3 length equals 13 residues. In germline, CDR1 is MDHEN, CDR2 SYDVKM. The CDR3 region has the DNA TGTGCCAGCAGTTTCCGGGTCGGGAATGAGCAGTTCTTC. Its translation is CASSFRVGNEQFF.

The CDR3, as DNA: TGTGCCAGCAGCCAAGGGTACCCGGGACAGGGCTACAATGAGCAGTTCTTC. Encoded protein: CASSQGYPGQGYNEQFF. The chain carries TRBV14 and TRBJ2-1, with 9 nucleotides matching TRBD1. Losses at the gene ends were 1 base for V and 3 bases for J; bases not matched to a gene: 7. This CDR3 is built from 17 residues. Germline lookup yields CDR1 SGHDN and CDR2 FVKESK.

This clone appeared once. The genes are TRBV12-5 and TRBJ2-5; D uncertain. The ends were cut back, 1 base at V and 6 bases at J, with 6 bases in the middle. This CDR3 has 12 residues. Germline CDR1 is LGHNT and CDR2 is FRNRAP. CDR3 in amino acids: CASGLGGKTQYF. The CDR3 coding sequence is TGTGCTAGTGGTTTGGGCGGAAAGACCCAGTACTTC.